This T cell receptor (beta chain) was obtained from a study of T cell responses to AZD1222 COVID-19 vaccine. Note on this clone: Its antigen is as yet unknown.

The method was immunoSEQ multiplex PCR; TCRdb's version includes in-frame clones alone and lacks a portion of them. Of 110,000 to 150,000 clones listed, about 92% are singletons. Study observations and caveats: Baseline seropositivity occurred in only a handful of AZD1222 recipients. Per reports, nearly half of all spike-specific TCRs target regions that are unmutated in variants. White British people made up most donors, females outnumbered males, and clonal diversity was possibly underestimated.

V lost 6 bases to trimming and J lost 1 base, with 9 bases between them. Germline CDR1 and CDR2: MNHEY and SVGAGI. This CDR3 has 13 residues. This TCR came from an adult who received the AZD1222 COVID-19 vaccine. This chain links TRBV6-5 with TRBJ1-1, with D possibly matching TRBD1 (5 bases). Sequenced here: peripheral blood, sampled 28 days after the second AZD1222 dose. CDR3 loop: CASSPTANTEAFF. In DNA, the CDR3 is TGTGCCAGCAGCCCGACAGCGAACACTGAAGCTTTCTTT.